These 28 T cell receptor beta chains came from one sample sequenced in a study of blood T cell repertoires in COVID-19. The protocol was immunoSEQ multiplex PCR, while the TCRdb copy is restricted to in-frame clones and leaves out a portion. This repertoire shows some 70,000 clones, roughly nine tenths found once; its top ten account for roughly 2.6%. Sample: peripheral blood. The receptors were gathered from a man aged 45-60 years with acute or convalescent COVID-19.

The gene calls are TRBV15 and TRBJ2-5; D is uncertain. The CDR3 has 15 amino acids. V lost 0 bases and J lost 4, with 12 bases in between. The V gene's germline CDR1 is LNHNV and CDR2 YYDKDF (reference sequence). The CDR3 DNA sequence: TGTGCCACCAGCAGAGATCCGGTGACAACAGAGACCCAGTACTTC. Its protein is CATSRDPVTTETQYF.

The genes are TRBV4-1 and TRBJ1-2; D possibly corresponds to TRBD1 (6 bases). V was pared by 1 base and J by 3 bases, with 15 bases between. The CDR3 contains 16 residues. CDR1 and CDR2 from the germline V gene are MGHRA and YSYEKL. CDR3 loop: CASSQVLAGDHYGYTF. CDR3 DNA: TGCGCCAGCAGCCAAGTCTTGGCAGGGGATCACTATGGCTACACCTTC.

The CDR3 reads CASSNLGQGTTGELFF. In DNA, the CDR3 is TGTGCCAGCAGCAACTTGGGACAGGGGACCACCGGGGAGCTGTTTTTT. The gene calls are TRBV5-6 and TRBJ2-2; TRBD1 agrees at 10 bases. The CDR3 is made up of 16 amino acids. Trimming removed 4 bases from V and 4 bases from J; junction bases left unmatched: 7. CDR1 and CDR2 (germline): SGHDT, YYEEEE.

This clone has only a few counts. The J gene is TRBJ1-2, the V gene TRBV2, with 8 bases aligning to TRBD1. V trimming: 7 bases; J trimming: 4 bases; junction bases outside the gene matches: 14. CDR1 is SNHLY, CDR2 FYNNEI, per germline. CDR3 size: 16 residues. The CDR3 DNA sequence: TGTGCCAGCACAGGGACAGGACTTTCGGTGCTCTATGGCTACACCTTC. It translates to CASTGTGLSVLYGYTF.

The genes are TRBV28 and TRBJ1-4, with TRBD1 matching over 7 bases. After removal of 3 bases from V and 1 base from J, the junction contained 8 bases not matched to a gene. Germline V CDR1 and CDR2: MDHEN, SYDVKM. This CDR3 is built from 17 residues. CDR3 DNA sequence: TGTGCCAGCAGTTTGACCCAACGACAGGGAACTAATGAAAAACTGTTTTTT. This gives the protein CASSLTQRQGTNEKLFF. The entire variable domain, with the rest obtained from reference TRBV28 and TRBJ1-4, is as follows: DVKVTQSSRYLVKRTGEKVFLECVQDMDHENMFWYRQDPGLGLRLIYFSYDVKMKEKGDIPEGYSVSREKKERFSLILESASTNQTSMYLCASSLTQRQGTNEKLFFGSGTQLSVL.

CDR3 in amino acids: CASSTISGGVGNEQFF. CDR3 in DNA: TGTGCCAGTAGTACCATCTCAGGGGGTGTTGGCAATGAGCAGTTCTTC. V usage is TRBV19 and J usage is TRBJ2-1, with 7 nucleotides matching TRBD1. V dropped 4 bases and J dropped 6; count of bases not matched to a gene: 12. The CDR3 length is 16 residues. Germline assignment: CDR1 LNHDA and CDR2 SQIVND (reference sequence).

The CDR3 coding sequence is TGTGCCAGCACTGCAGAGGGAATGAACACTGAAGCTTTCTTT. Its translation: CASTAEGMNTEAFF. The chain combines TRBV2 with TRBJ1-1, with unresolved D. The V end was cut by 7 bases, the J end by 0 bases, with 12 bases between. The germline CDR1 and CDR2 sequences are SNHLY and FYNNEI. The CDR3 covers 14 residues. The full variable domain, in which reference TRBV2 and TRBJ1-1 provide the parts outside the CDR3, is EPEVTQTPSHQVTQMGQEVILRCVPISNHLYFYWYRQILGQKVEFLVSFYNNEISEKSEIFDDQFSVERPDGSNFTLKIRSTKLEDSAMYFCASTAEGMNTEAFFGQGTRLTVV.

V is TRBV5-1 and J is TRBJ1-1; D might be TRBD1 (5 bases). Germline lookup yields CDR1 SGHRS and CDR2 YFSETQ. This CDR3 is 13 amino acids long. V shed 1 base and J shed 4 bases, with 8 bases lying between them. The CDR3 nucleotides read TGCGCCAGCAGCTTGACAGGAAGCACTGAAGCTTTCTTT. Its protein is CASSLTGSTEAFF.

The chain links TRBV10-1 to TRBJ1-1, with unresolved D. The CDR3 is 13 amino acids. Germline CDR1 WNHNN, CDR2 SYGVQD (reference sequence). V lost 4 bases, J lost 3 bases, and 9 bases lay in between. CDR3 sequence reads: CASSAEIDTEAFF. The CDR3 DNA reads TGCGCCAGCAGTGCGGAGATTGACACTGAAGCTTTCTTT.

V gene TRBV25-1 combines with J gene TRBJ1-6; no firm D call. This CDR3 spans 13 amino acids. Looked up from germline, CDR1 is MGHDK and CDR2 is SYGVNS. Trimming shortened V by 3 bases and J by 10 bases, and 10 bases separated the two germline ends. CDR3 nucleotide sequence: TGTGCCAGCAGTGAGGTAGAGGGATCACCCCTCCACTTT. Its translation is CASSEVEGSPLHF.

This clone was found a few times. The CDR3 loop is CASSVVSAGGFTDTQYF. CDR3 sequence (DNA): TGTGCCAGCAGCGTAGTATCGGCAGGGGGCTTCACAGATACGCAGTATTTT. The genes are TRBV9 and TRBJ2-3; 8 nucleotides align to TRBD1. Germline assignment: CDR1 SGDLS and CDR2 YYNGEE. After removal of 0 bases from V and 2 bases from J, the junction contained 8 bases not matched to a gene. The CDR3 consists of 17 residues.

This clone was picked up a small number of times. The chain uses TRBV5-6 and TRBJ1-1; the D gene is possibly TRBD1 (6 bases). Germline CDR1 SGHDT, CDR2 YYEEEE. Trimming left V 4 bases short and J 1 base short, with 11 bases between. The CDR3 totals 14 residues. The CDR3 loop is CASSRGHTNTEAFF. Written as DNA, the CDR3 is TGTGCCAGCAGCCGGGGACATACGAACACTGAAGCTTTCTTT.

The V and J genes are TRBV18 and TRBJ2-1, with D unclear. Germline V lookup: CDR1 KGHSH, CDR2 LQKENI. The CDR3 is 15 residues long. Between the trimmed V and J ends, which lost 0 bases and 1 base, there was a span of 7 bases. In nucleotides, the CDR3 is TGTGCCAGCTCACCACCGAGCGTGTCCTACAATGAGCAGTTCTTC. It yields the protein CASSPPSVSYNEQFF.

Only one count was recorded for this clone. The chain employs TRBV6-5 and TRBJ1-1; 7 bases line up with TRBD1. After removal of 7 bases from V and 0 bases from J, the junction contained 5 bases not matched to a gene. This CDR3 has 14 residues. Germline V gene lookup returns CDR1 MNHEY and CDR2 SVGAGI. The CDR3: CASTTGQLNTEAFF. The CDR3 region has the DNA TGTGCCAGCACCACGGGACAGCTGAACACTGAAGCTTTCTTT.

The CDR3 spells CASSPSSGRFIEQFF. The CDR3 bases are TGTGCCAGTAGCCCCTCTAGCGGGAGATTTATCGAGCAGTTCTTC. The V call is TRBV19, the J call TRBJ2-1, with 10 bases matching TRBD2. The CDR3 contains 15 residues. Per the germline V gene, CDR1 is LNHDA and CDR2 is SQIVND (reference sequence). With V trimmed by 6 bases and J by 10 bases, 12 bases remained unmatched.

This clone is a singleton in its sample. The chain combines TRBV6-1 with TRBJ2-3, with D possibly being TRBD2 (5 bases). CDR1 and CDR2 from the germline V gene are MNHNS and SASEGT. V was shortened by 4 bases and J by 5 bases, with 19 bases between the two germline ends. CDR3 size: 16 residues. In DNA form, the CDR3 reads TGTGCCAGCAGTGGGCCTCGGGGAGTAGCAGGAGATACGCAGTATTTT. It is translated as CASSGPRGVAGDTQYF.

The J gene is TRBJ1-4, the V gene TRBV6-5; no reliable D call. Germline-derived CDR1 and CDR2 are MNHEY and SVGAGI. Trimming pared 0 bases from V and 9 bases from J, leaving 8 bases between. This CDR3 comprises 13 residues. CDR3 DNA sequence: TGTGCCAGCAGTTACTCGGCCTTCCAAAAACTGTTTTTT. Translated, it gives CASSYSAFQKLFF.

This clone was counted once. V usage is TRBV7-9 and J usage is TRBJ2-5; 12 positions agree with TRBD2. CDR3 length: 16 amino acids. Germline V gene lookup returns CDR1 SEHNR and CDR2 FQNEAQ (reference sequence). The ends lost 4 bases at V and 5 bases at J; junction bases unmatched: 8. The CDR3 DNA reads as TGTGCCAGCAGCTCTGGACTAGCGGGAATTTGGGAGACCCAGTACTTC. This translates into CASSSGLAGIWETQYF.

This chain joins TRBV15 and TRBJ1-5, with 9 positions matching TRBD1. V shed 0 bases, J shed 1 base, and the junction held 7 bases outside the gene matches. From germline, CDR1 is LNHNV and CDR2 YYDKDF (reference sequence). This CDR3 spans 18 amino acids. Written as DNA, the CDR3 is TGTGCCACCAGCAGAGAACCAATGACAGGGGGAAGCAATCAGCCCCAGCATTTT. Its translation is CATSREPMTGGSNQPQHF. Drawing the rest from reference TRBV15 and TRBJ1-5, the complete variable domain is DAMVIQNPRYQVTQFGKPVTLSCSQTLNHNVMYWYQQKSSQAPKLLFHYYDKDFNNEADTPDNFQSRRPNTSFCFLDIRSPGLGDTAMYLCATSREPMTGGSNQPQHFGDGTRLSIL.

The chain is built from TRBV28 and TRBJ2-5, with 7 nucleotides matching TRBD2. V shed 5 bases, J shed 5 bases, and the junction held 17 bases outside the gene matches. Per germline, CDR1 MDHEN and CDR2 SYDVKM. The CDR3 has 17 amino acids. CDR3 sequence reads: CASSPPTGEREYETQYF. In nucleotides, the CDR3 is TGTGCCAGCAGTCCCCCCACTGGGGAGCGGGAATATGAGACCCAGTACTTC. The full variable domain, its missing parts supplied by reference TRBV28 and TRBJ2-5, is DVKVTQSSRYLVKRTGEKVFLECVQDMDHENMFWYRQDPGLGLRLIYFSYDVKMKEKGDIPEGYSVSREKKERFSLILESASTNQTSMYLCASSPPTGEREYETQYFGPGTRLLVL.

V usage is TRBV7-7 and J usage is TRBJ1-5; 7 bases map to TRBD1. With 10 bases clipped from V and 5 bases from J, the junction kept 11 bases outside the gene matches. This CDR3 comprises 14 residues. Per germline, CDR1 SSHAT and CDR2 FNYEAQ (reference sequence). As DNA, the CDR3 is TGTGCCAATAAGGGGGCGAAGCTCGATCAGCCCCAGCATTTT. Translation gives CANKGAKLDQPQHF.

J is TRBJ1-2 and V is TRBV27; TRBD1 agrees at 7 bases. Trimming took 2 bases from V and 4 from J; bases not matched to a gene: 10. Germline loops: CDR1 MNHEY, CDR2 SMNVEV (reference sequence). The CDR3 sequence is 16 residues long. CDR3 region: CASSLSRLRGSYGYTF. The CDR3 DNA is TGTGCCAGCAGTTTAAGTAGGCTCAGGGGGTCCTATGGCTACACCTTC.

The gene calls are TRBV21-1 and TRBJ1-5. TRBV21-1 is a recognized pseudogene. There are 12 residues in the CDR3. The CDR3 nucleotides are TGTGCCAGTAATTCGGGTAATCAGCCCCAGCATTTT. Its translation: CASNSGNQPQHF.

The chain recombines TRBV6-2 or TRBV6-3 with TRBJ2-1; D gene uncertain. CDR1 is MNHEY and CDR2 is SVGEGT in the germline V gene. The CDR3 sequence is 16 residues long. V gave up 0 bases and J gave up 4 bases, with 13 bases separating them. The CDR3 region is CASSYSGHPTYNEQFF. The CDR3 coding sequence is TGTGCCAGCAGTTACTCGGGTCACCCGACATACAATGAGCAGTTCTTC.

The gene calls are TRBV6-2 or TRBV6-3 and TRBJ2-6; 7 nucleotides line up with TRBD1. CDR3 length equals 17 residues. V trimming: 6 bases; J trimming: 0 bases; junction bases outside the gene matches: 8. The germline V gene has CDR1 MNHEY and CDR2 SVGEGT. The CDR3 sequence: CASSRDSHFSGANVLTF. CDR3 in DNA: TGTGCCAGCAGCCGGGACAGCCATTTCTCTGGGGCCAACGTCCTGACTTTC.

The rearrangement uses TRBV18 and TRBJ2-2; D perhaps matches TRBD1 (6 bases). With 4 bases removed from V and 4 bases from J, the gap between germline ends came to 10 bases. This CDR3 comprises 14 residues. CDR1 KGHSH and CDR2 LQKENI come from the germline V gene. The CDR3, as DNA: TGTGCCAGCTCACACAGGGAGCGCACCGGGGAGCTGTTTTTT. Its translation: CASSHRERTGELFF.

This rearrangement joins TRBV30 to TRBJ2-1, with 8 bases matching TRBD1. Unmatched junction bases numbered 3, after V lost 0 bases and J lost 5 bases. The CDR3 extends over 14 amino acids. Per germline, CDR1 GTSNPN and CDR2 SVGIG (reference sequence). In DNA, the CDR3 is TGTGCCTGGAGTGTTCAGGGGGCCAACAATGAGCAGTTCTTC. It yields the protein CAWSVQGANNEQFF.

CDR3 protein: CASSYMQASNQPQHF. The CDR3 DNA sequence: TGTGCCAGCAGTTACATGCAGGCCTCCAATCAGCCCCAGCATTTT. This chain uses TRBV6-5 with TRBJ1-5; no clear D gene. The CDR3 spans 15 residues. Trimming shortened V by 2 bases and J by 3 bases, and 11 bases separated the two germline ends. Germline V gene sequence: CDR1 MNHEY, CDR2 SVGAGI.